This T cell receptor (beta chain) appears in the sequencing data of a study of T cell responses to AZD1222 COVID-19 vaccine. Clones were sequenced by immunoSEQ multiplex PCR, and TCRdb holds only the in-frame ones, with some missing. The sample holds 100,000 to 150,000 clones, more than 80% seen once. Source: peripheral blood, taken 28 days after the second AZD1222 dose. This TCR was recovered from an adult who received the AZD1222 COVID-19 vaccine.

DNA of the CDR3: TGTGCCAGCAGCTTAGCCACCGGCGGGGGGGCGAGGAATGAGCAGTTCTTC. This translates into CASSLATGGGARNEQFF. The V and J genes are TRBV7-2 and TRBJ2-1, with 9 nucleotides matching TRBD2. Germline values: CDR1 SGHTA, CDR2 FQGNSA. After removal of 0 bases from V and 7 bases from J, the junction contained 10 bases not matched to a gene. The CDR3 runs to 17 residues.